A single sample gave rise to the 31 T cell receptor beta chains below, sequenced in a study of CD8 T cells in Susac syndrome. RNA amounts of roughly 0.45 to 1 ug underwent reverse transcription with random hexamers. TCRdb used MiXCR to reprocess the immunoSEQ multiplex PCR reads, holding one entry per CDR3 protein. Of over 150,000 distinct CDR3 sequences in the sample, 85% to 95% were seen once. The sample taken for sequencing was CD4+ T cells from PBMCs. The source is a human donor with Susac syndrome.

The V and J genes are TRBV6-2 or TRBV6-3 and TRBJ2-1; 12 positions agree with TRBD2. CDR3 size: 15 residues. Unmatched junction bases numbered 5, after V lost 7 bases and J lost 4 bases. Germline CDR1 MNHEY, CDR2 SVGEGT. The CDR3 nucleotides read TGTGCCAGCACCTCTAGCGGGAGGGGATACAATGAGCAGTTCTTC. As protein: CASTSSGRGYNEQFF.

The V call is TRBV19, the J call TRBJ1-3; 8 bases are shared with TRBD1. V shed 4 bases, J shed 0 bases, and the junction held 2 bases outside the gene matches. CDR1 is LNHDA, CDR2 SQIVND, per germline (reference sequence). The CDR3 loop spans 15 amino acids. CDR3 bases: TGTGCCAGTAGTACGGACAGGGACTCTGGAAACACCATATATTTT. This gives the protein CASSTDRDSGNTIYF.

The chain has TRBV4-1 and TRBJ1-5; D call uncertain. V gave up 0 bases and J gave up 1 base, with 13 bases separating them. CDR1 and CDR2 from the germline V gene are MGHRA and YSYEKL. The CDR3 has 17 amino acids. CDR3 residues: CASSQDPGWGSNQPQHF. For the CDR3, the DNA is TGCGCCAGCAGCCAAGATCCGGGCTGGGGAAGCAATCAGCCCCAGCATTTT.

The chain links TRBV4-2 to TRBJ1-6; D gene ambiguous. V lost 4 bases and J 8 bases, leaving 21 bases between the germline ends. Germline V gene lookup returns CDR1 LGHNA and CDR2 YNFKEQ. The CDR3 is 17 amino acids. The CDR3 bases are TGTGCCAGCAGCCGAGAACCTCCGGGCCAGGTGGATTCACCCCTCCACTTT. This codes for CASSREPPGQVDSPLHF.

CDR3 nucleotides: TGTGCCAGCAGCACAAGACTAGCGGTATACAATGAGCAGTTCTTC. Translated, it gives CASSTRLAVYNEQFF. This rearrangement joins TRBV11-1 to TRBJ2-1; 9 bases fit TRBD2. This CDR3 comprises 15 residues. The germline V gene encodes CDR1 SGHAT and CDR2 FQDESV (reference sequence). Unmatched junction bases numbered 6, after V lost 5 bases and J lost 4 bases.

This clonotype was seen once. CDR3 sequence: CASSLGLAGTQSTDTQYF. DNA of the CDR3: TGCGCCAGCAGCTTGGGACTAGCGGGGACCCAAAGCACAGATACGCAGTATTTT. The rearrangement uses TRBV5-1 and TRBJ2-3; 11 bases match TRBD2. Trimming took 0 bases from V and 0 from J; bases not matched to a gene: 6. The germline V gene encodes CDR1 SGHRS and CDR2 YFSETQ. The CDR3 is 18 amino acids.

The genes are TRBV20-1 and TRBJ1-2, with 10 bases fitting TRBD1. This CDR3 is built from 13 residues. Germline assignment: CDR1 DFQATT and CDR2 SNEGSKA (reference sequence). V trimming: 5 bases; J trimming: 5 bases; junction bases outside the gene matches: 5. The CDR3 protein is CSASGQGEYGYTF. CDR3 nucleotide sequence: TGCAGTGCTTCCGGACAGGGGGAATATGGCTACACCTTC.

The chain employs TRBV28 and TRBJ1-2; TRBD1 matches 9 bases. Germline V CDR1 and CDR2: MDHEN, SYDVKM. This CDR3 contains 16 residues. The ends lost 6 bases at V and 5 bases at J; junction bases unmatched: 13. The CDR3 coding sequence is TGTGCCAGCAGAATTTCCGGGACAGGGTTCCCATATGGCTACACCTTC. Translated, it gives CASRISGTGFPYGYTF.

The chain recombines TRBV4-2 with TRBJ1-4, with a possible D match to TRBD1 (6 bases). Germline-derived CDR1 and CDR2 are LGHNA and YNFKEQ. This CDR3 has 14 amino acids. The V gene lost 0 bases and the J gene lost 15 bases, with 17 bases spanning the gap. DNA for the CDR3: TGTGCCAGCAGCCAAGAATTTAGAGGCCAGGGGATGTTTTTT. It specifies CASSQEFRGQGMFF.

This clonotype was detected once. The rearrangement links TRBV12-3 or TRBV12-4 to TRBJ2-1; 8 bases line up with TRBD2. The CDR3 is 15 residues long. Germline trimming cut 3 bases from V and 6 bases from J; bases unmatched to any gene: 7. The CDR3, as DNA: TGTGCCAGCAGTTTCGGGAGGGCCGAAGCCAATGAGCAGTTCTTC. As protein: CASSFGRAEANEQFF.

The gene calls are TRBV9 and TRBJ2-3, with D possibly TRBD2 on 6 matching bases. V was shortened by 0 bases and J by 6 bases, with 11 bases between the two germline ends. This CDR3 spans 14 amino acids. The germline CDR1 and CDR2 sequences are SGDLS and YYNGEE. The CDR3 nucleotides are TGTGCCAGCAGCGTAGGGCATGGAGGGGATACGCAGTATTTT. It specifies CASSVGHGGDTQYF.

This clonotype was recorded only once. The chain combines TRBV11-2 with TRBJ2-3, with 14 nucleotides matching TRBD2. The CDR3 loop spans 23 amino acids. The germline CDR1 and CDR2 sequences are SGHAT and FQNNGV. V shed 2 bases and J 3 bases; nucleotides not matched to a gene: 22. CDR3 protein: CASSLPPKTWTSGRYKGTDTQYF. The DNA of the CDR3 is TGTGCCAGCAGCTTACCACCGAAGACCTGGACTAGCGGGAGGTACAAGGGGACAGATACGCAGTATTTT. The variable domain in full, completed from reference TRBV11-2 and TRBJ2-3, reads EAGVAQSPRYKIIEKRQSVAFWCNPISGHATLYWYQQILGQGPKLLIQFQNNGVVDDSQLPKDRFSAERLKGVDSTLKIQPAKLEDSAVYLCASSLPPKTWTSGRYKGTDTQYFGPGTRLTVL.

This chain uses TRBV20-1 with TRBJ2-3, with D tentatively TRBD2 (6 bases). This CDR3 comprises 17 residues. CDR1 DFQATT and CDR2 SNEGSKA come from the germline V gene (reference sequence). V was cut by 5 bases and J by 0 bases, with 21 bases left in between. CDR3: CSAPAYRDSYSTDTQYF. DNA for the CDR3: TGCAGTGCTCCCGCTTATCGGGACTCATATAGCACAGATACGCAGTATTTT.

About this clonotype itself: Compared with germline, one end of the junction differs, possibly owing to a read error. The chain carries TRBV7-9 and TRBJ2-1, with 12 bases that match TRBD2. CDR1 and CDR2 (germline): SEHNR, FQNEAQ (reference sequence). The CDR3 runs to 16 residues. The CDR3 coding sequence is TGTGCCAGCAGCCCGCCCGGGCTAGCGGGAGGGCCCTATTTTGGCTTC. It is translated as CASSPPGLAGGPYFGF.

This chain uses TRBV6-2 or TRBV6-3 with TRBJ2-2, with D uncertain. The germline V gene has CDR1 MNHEY and CDR2 SVGEGT. V lost 2 bases and J lost 0, with 1 base in between. This CDR3 contains 13 residues. DNA of the CDR3: TGTGCCAGCAGTTACGCGAACACCGGGGAGCTGTTTTTT. Protein: CASSYANTGELFF.

The chain uses TRBV15 and TRBJ1-5; D is unclear. The CDR3 totals 12 residues. CDR1 is LNHNV and CDR2 is YYDKDF in the germline V gene (reference sequence). V lost 0 bases, J lost 6 bases, and 3 bases lay in between. This CDR3 is CATSRDSQPQHF. The CDR3 coding sequence is TGTGCCACCAGCAGAGATTCTCAGCCCCAGCATTTT.

The chain joins TRBV30 to TRBJ1-1; D is uncertain. V was trimmed by 0 bases and J by 1 base, leaving 6 bases between them. The CDR3 contains 13 residues. CDR1 and CDR2 (germline): GTSNPN, SVGIG (reference sequence). The CDR3 sequence is CAWSVSQNTEAFF. The CDR3 DNA reads as TGTGCCTGGAGTGTTTCCCAGAACACTGAAGCTTTCTTT.

CDR3 sequence: CSALDISYEQYF. The CDR3 DNA follows: TGCAGCGCCTTGGACATCTCCTACGAGCAGTACTTC. This chain joins TRBV29-1 and TRBJ2-7, with D perhaps TRBD1 (5 bases). Germline CDR1 SQVTM, CDR2 ANQGSEA. The ends were cut back, 7 bases at V and 0 bases at J, with 10 bases in the middle. The CDR3 sequence is 12 residues long.

V usage is TRBV5-4 and J usage is TRBJ1-1; the D gene is possibly TRBD1 (6 bases). Germline values: CDR1 SGHNT, CDR2 YYREEE (reference sequence). This CDR3 comprises 14 residues. V lost 3 bases to trimming and J lost 6 bases, with 15 bases between them. The CDR3 sequence: CASSSNRETAEAFF. The CDR3 coding sequence is TGTGCCAGCAGCTCGAACAGGGAGACGGCTGAAGCTTTCTTT.

A few counts support this clonotype. V is TRBV18 and J is TRBJ2-3; D not resolved. The CDR3 totals 14 residues. V dropped 1 base and J dropped 0 bases, with 5 bases sitting between them. Germline V gene data show CDR1 as KGHSH and CDR2 as LQKENI. The CDR3 DNA is TGTGCCAGCTCACCACTAGGGAGCACAGATACGCAGTATTTT. Amino acid sequence: CASSPLGSTDTQYF.

This chain joins TRBV7-8 and TRBJ2-1; TRBD2 might be the D (5 bases). Germline CDR1 is SGHVS and CDR2 is FQNEAQ. This CDR3 comprises 19 residues. V lost 1 base and J lost 4, with 23 bases in between. In DNA, the CDR3 is TGTGCCAGCAGCTTAGACCTTTCTGTGCGAGGGCCCGATTACAATGAGCAGTTCTTC. Its translation is CASSLDLSVRGPDYNEQFF. The variable domain in full, completed from reference TRBV7-8 and TRBJ2-1, reads GAGVSQSPRYKVAKRGQDVALRCDPISGHVSLFWYQQALGQGPEFLTYFQNEAQLDKSGLPSDRFFAERPEGSVSTLKIQRTQQEDSAVYLCASSLDLSVRGPDYNEQFFGPGTRLTVL.

The rearrangement links TRBV20-1 to TRBJ1-1, with 7 bases fitting TRBD1. The V gene's germline CDR1 is DFQATT and CDR2 SNEGSKA (reference sequence). The CDR3 spans 13 residues. V dropped 3 bases and J dropped 4; count of bases not matched to a gene: 5. The CDR3 coding sequence is TGCAGTGCTAGTATGGCAGGGGGCACTGAAGCTTTCTTT. Translated, it gives CSASMAGGTEAFF.

The chain is built from TRBV18 and TRBJ2-2; no clear D gene. In germline, CDR1 is KGHSH, CDR2 LQKENI. V dropped 3 bases and J dropped 1 base, with 6 bases sitting between them. The CDR3 has 14 amino acids. The CDR3 DNA reads TGTGCCAGCTCACCTGCGCGGAACACCGGGGAGCTGTTTTTT. Translation: CASSPARNTGELFF.

The rearrangement joins TRBV20-1 to TRBJ2-7; 12 bases are a match to TRBD2. The length of the CDR3 is 16 residues. Trimming took 4 bases from V and 0 from J; bases not matched to a gene: 7. The germline CDR1 and CDR2 sequences are DFQATT and SNEGSKA (reference sequence). CDR3 DNA sequence: TGCAGTGCTAACCGCGGACTAGCGGGAAGCTCCTACGAGCAGTACTTC. It yields the protein CSANRGLAGSSYEQYF.

The V and J genes are TRBV29-1 and TRBJ2-7; 8 positions agree with TRBD1. Per germline, CDR1 SQVTM and CDR2 ANQGSEA. The CDR3 sequence is 12 residues long. The ends lost 4 bases at V and 6 bases at J; junction bases unmatched: 5. The DNA for the CDR3 is TGCAGCGTTGGGGACAGGAGCCTCGAGCAGTACTTC. It yields the protein CSVGDRSLEQYF.

The chain employs TRBV2 and TRBJ1-1; 9 bases align to TRBD1. The CDR3 totals 14 residues. Looked up from germline, CDR1 is SNHLY and CDR2 is FYNNEI. The ends lost 6 bases at V and 4 bases at J; junction bases unmatched: 6. CDR3 DNA sequence: TGTGCCAGCAGCCTGGGACAGGGACTCACTGAAGCTTTCTTT. Its protein product is CASSLGQGLTEAFF.

V gene TRBV4-3 combines with J gene TRBJ2-2; D is unresolved. Germline assignment: CDR1 LGHNA and CDR2 YSLEER. The V and J ends lost 0 bases and 5 bases respectively, with 13 bases between them. The CDR3 extends over 16 amino acids. The CDR3 coding sequence is TGCGCCAGCAGCCAAGACGCCGGGTTTTTGACCGGGGAGCTGTTTTTT. Translated: CASSQDAGFLTGELFF.

The chain joins TRBV2 to TRBJ1-3; unclear D gene. The CDR3 is made up of 12 amino acids. Trimming removed 4 bases from V and 3 bases from J, with 4 bases in between. CDR1 is SNHLY, CDR2 FYNNEI, per germline. CDR3 residues: CASSGVGNTIYF. The DNA of the CDR3 is TGTGCCAGCAGTGGTGTTGGAAACACCATATATTTT.

The V and J genes are TRBV12-3 or TRBV12-4 and TRBJ1-6; tentative D call: TRBD1 (6 bases). V lost 3 bases and J 10 bases, leaving 16 bases between the germline ends. The CDR3 sequence is 15 residues long. The CDR3 coding sequence is TGTGCCAGCAGTTTGGACGTTACAGGGTCCTCACCCCTCCACTTT. Its translation: CASSLDVTGSSPLHF.

The chain links TRBV5-4 to TRBJ2-7, with D possibly TRBD2 on 6 matching bases. Germline V gene sequence: CDR1 SGHNT, CDR2 YYREEE (reference sequence). The V end was cut by 5 bases, the J end by 0 bases, with 15 bases between. The CDR3 sequence is 15 residues long. Here the CDR3 reads CASRHYRDSSYEQYF. DNA of the CDR3: TGTGCCAGCAGGCATTACCGGGACTCCTCCTACGAGCAGTACTTC.

The chain uses TRBV20-1 and TRBJ1-2, with TRBD1 matching 7 bases. V was pared by 4 bases and J by 6 bases, with 8 bases of the junction left unmatched. The CDR3 contains 13 residues. Germline V gene sequence: CDR1 DFQATT, CDR2 SNEGSKA (reference sequence). The CDR3 protein is CSANSRGADGYTF. The CDR3 DNA reads as TGCAGTGCTAATAGCAGGGGGGCGGATGGCTACACCTTC.